The TCR beta chain under discussion was sequenced for a study of cytomegalovirus exposure and HLA in healthy donors. In the study overall: The approximately 690 first-cohort repertoires and the roughly 130 validation repertoires shared the same platform, a later analysis reported. General study findings and limits: Three of the chains that were CMV-associated were confirmed in vitro to be specific for CMV antigens.

The V gene lost 5 bases and the J gene lost 2 bases, with 19 bases spanning the gap. CDR3 size: 16 residues. Germline CDR1 SGHAT, CDR2 FQNNGV. With regard to this clone: Its antigen remains unknown.

Using immunoSEQ multiplex PCR, the repertoire was profiled, and TCRdb retains in-frame clones only, with some absent. The sample holds about 76,000 clones, around 94% seen once. J is TRBJ2-7 and V is TRBV11-2; D is possibly TRBD2 (6 bases). The source material was PBMCs. This receptor was identified in a woman aged 18-29 years in good health and CMV-seronegative. The CDR3 here is CASSPTSGRETYEQYF. As DNA, the CDR3 is TGTGCCAGCAGCCCAACTTCTGGGCGGGAAACCTACGAGCAGTACTTC.